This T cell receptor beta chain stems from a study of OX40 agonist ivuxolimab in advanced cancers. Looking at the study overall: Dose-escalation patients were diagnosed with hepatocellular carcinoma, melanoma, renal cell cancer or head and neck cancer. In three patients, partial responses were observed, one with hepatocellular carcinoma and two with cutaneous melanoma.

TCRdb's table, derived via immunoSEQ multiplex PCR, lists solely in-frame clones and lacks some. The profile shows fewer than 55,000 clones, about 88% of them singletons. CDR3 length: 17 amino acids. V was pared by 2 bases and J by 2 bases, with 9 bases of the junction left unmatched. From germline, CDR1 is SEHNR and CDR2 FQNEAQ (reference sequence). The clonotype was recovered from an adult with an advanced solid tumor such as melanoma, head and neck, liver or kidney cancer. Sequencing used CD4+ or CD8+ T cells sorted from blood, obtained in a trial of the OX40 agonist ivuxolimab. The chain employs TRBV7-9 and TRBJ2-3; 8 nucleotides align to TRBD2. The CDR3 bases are TGTGCCAGCAGCTTAACCTCCACTAGCGGCAACACAGATACGCAGTATTTT. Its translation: CASSLTSTSGNTDTQYF.